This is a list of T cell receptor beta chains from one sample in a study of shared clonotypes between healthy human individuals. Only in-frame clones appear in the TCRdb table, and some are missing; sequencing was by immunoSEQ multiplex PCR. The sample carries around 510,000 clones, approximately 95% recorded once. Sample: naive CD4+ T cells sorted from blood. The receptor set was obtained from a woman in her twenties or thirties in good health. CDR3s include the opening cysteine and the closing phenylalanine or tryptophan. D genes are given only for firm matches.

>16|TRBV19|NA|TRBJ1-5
CASSGAGLLGNQPQHF
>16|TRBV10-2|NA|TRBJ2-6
CASSAQHRSGANVLTF
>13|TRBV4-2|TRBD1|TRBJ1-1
CASSPDRATEAFF
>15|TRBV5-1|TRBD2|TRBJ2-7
CASSLLAGGPEEQYF
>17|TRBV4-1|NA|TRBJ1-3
CASSQVAQKVSGNTIYF
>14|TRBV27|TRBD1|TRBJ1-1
CASSPETGATEAFF
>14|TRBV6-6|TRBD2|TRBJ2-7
CASSPQRETYEQYF
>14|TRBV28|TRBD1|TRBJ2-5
CASSLNRGDETQYF
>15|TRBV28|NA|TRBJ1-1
CASSPRAPANTEAFF
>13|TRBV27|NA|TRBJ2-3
CASDRDATDTQYF
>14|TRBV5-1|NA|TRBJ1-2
CASSDRDTSYGYTF
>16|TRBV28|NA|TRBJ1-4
CASSLSMGATNEKLFF
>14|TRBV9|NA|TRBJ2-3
CASSVGTTQDTQYF
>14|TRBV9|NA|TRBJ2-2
CASSTLGVVGELFF
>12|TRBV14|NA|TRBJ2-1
CASSPLHNEQFF
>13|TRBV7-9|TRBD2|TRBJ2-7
CASSLERGSEQYF
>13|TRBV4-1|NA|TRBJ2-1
CASSFTAGYEQFF